This T cell receptor beta chain was recorded in a study of lymphopenia after photon versus proton radiotherapy. The study's findings and limits: A bigger post-nadir fall in TCR diversity correlated inversely with survival time in deceased patients. Authors raise, but do not show, better survival with proton therapy.

Trimming stripped 2 bases from V and 1 base from J, with 6 bases between. Germline V gene sequence: CDR1 SGHVS, CDR2 FQNEAQ. This CDR3 contains 14 residues. This clone was seen a few times. No antigen is known for it. Libraries were prepared by immunoSEQ multiplex PCR; TCRdb keeps only in-frame clonotypes and omits some of them. The data show 25,000 to 30,000 clones, about 88% seen once. The sample was peripheral blood, taken from a patient treated with photon-based radiotherapy. The TCR originated in a woman aged 50 to 60 with cholangiocarcinoma. The chain carries TRBV7-8 and TRBJ1-5; no definite D call. The CDR3 spells CASSLRWSNQPQHF. CDR3 coding DNA: TGTGCCAGCAGCTTAAGGTGGAGCAATCAGCCCCAGCATTTT.